This TCR beta chain was found in a study of T cell responses to AZD1222 COVID-19 vaccine. Whole-study findings and limits: Recipients of AZD1222 seropositive at baseline numbered only five or six. White British people made up most donors, females outnumbered males, and clonal diversity was possibly underestimated. With dominance at 160-218 and 743-854, vaccine-associated CD4 TCRs spanned spike. Repertoires were obtained solely post-peak T cell response.

This clone has a single count. Antigen unknown. TCRdb's copy holds only in-frame clones and misses some; the assay was immunoSEQ multiplex PCR. The table lists about 100,000 clones, around 90% of them singletons. The sequence derives from an adult in good health. Specimen: peripheral blood, collected on day 0 of AZD1222 vaccination.

In DNA, the CDR3 is TGTGCCAGCTCACCAGACCTAGCGCAGGGCTATGGCTACACCTTC. Translating it yields CASSPDLAQGYGYTF. The chain carries TRBV18 and TRBJ1-2; maybe TRBD1 (5 bases). Looked up from germline, CDR1 is KGHSH and CDR2 is LQKENI. Trimming took 2 bases from V and 4 from J, leaving 14 bases between them. The CDR3 runs to 15 residues.